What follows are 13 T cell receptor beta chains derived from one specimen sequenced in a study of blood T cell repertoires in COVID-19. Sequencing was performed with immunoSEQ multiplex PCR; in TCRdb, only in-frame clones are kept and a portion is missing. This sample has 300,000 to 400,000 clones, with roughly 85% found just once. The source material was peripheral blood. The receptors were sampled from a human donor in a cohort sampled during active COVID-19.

This CDR3 is CATSALKEADTQYF. CDR3 in DNA: TGTGCCACCAGTGCACTAAAAGAGGCAGATACGCAGTATTTT. The chain is built from TRBV24-1 and TRBJ2-3, with unresolved D. This CDR3 contains 14 residues. V was shortened by 5 bases and J by 4 bases, with 12 bases between the two germline ends. CDR1 KGHDR and CDR2 SFDVKD come from the germline V gene.

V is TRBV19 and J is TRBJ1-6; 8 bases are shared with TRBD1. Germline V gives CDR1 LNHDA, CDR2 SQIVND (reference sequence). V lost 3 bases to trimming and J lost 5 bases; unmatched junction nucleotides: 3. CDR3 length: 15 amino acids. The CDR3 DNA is TGTGCCAGTAGTATCCGGACAGGGAATAATTCACCCCTCCACTTT. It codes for CASSIRTGNNSPLHF.

CDR3 protein: CASSFSLEAIHTDTQYF. The CDR3 DNA reads TGTGCCAGCAGTTTTTCCTTAGAGGCCATCCACACAGATACGCAGTATTTT. This chain links TRBV27 with TRBJ2-3; D is undetermined. CDR1 and CDR2 (germline): MNHEY, SMNVEV (reference sequence). This CDR3 contains 17 residues. Trimming removed 3 bases from V and 2 bases from J, with 18 bases in between.

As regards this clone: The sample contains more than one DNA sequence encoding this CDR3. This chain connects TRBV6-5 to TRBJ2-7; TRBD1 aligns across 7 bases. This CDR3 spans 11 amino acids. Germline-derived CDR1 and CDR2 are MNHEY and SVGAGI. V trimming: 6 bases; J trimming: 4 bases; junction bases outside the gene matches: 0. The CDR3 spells CASSRGYEQYF. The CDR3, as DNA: TGTGCCAGCAGCAGGGGGTACGAGCAGTACTTC.

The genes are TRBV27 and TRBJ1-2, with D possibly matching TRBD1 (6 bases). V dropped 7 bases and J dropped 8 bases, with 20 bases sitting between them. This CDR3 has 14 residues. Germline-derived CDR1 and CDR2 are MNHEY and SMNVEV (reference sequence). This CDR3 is CASNRGGRASGYTF. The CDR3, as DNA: TGTGCCAGCAATAGGGGGGGCAGGGCCTCCGGCTACACCTTC.

The CDR3 protein is CASSDKGGQPRDKNIQYF. The CDR3 DNA follows: TGTGCCAGCAGTGATAAGGGTGGACAGCCGAGGGACAAAAACATTCAGTACTTC. The rearrangement joins TRBV2 to TRBJ2-4; the D gene is possibly TRBD1 (6 bases). Germline V gives CDR1 SNHLY, CDR2 FYNNEI. CDR3 length: 18 residues. Trimming removed 3 bases from V and 3 bases from J, with 21 bases in between.

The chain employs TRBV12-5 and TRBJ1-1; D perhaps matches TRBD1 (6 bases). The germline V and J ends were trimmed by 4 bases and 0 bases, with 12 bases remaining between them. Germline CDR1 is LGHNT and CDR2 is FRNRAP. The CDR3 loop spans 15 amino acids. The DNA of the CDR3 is TGTGCTAGTGGTTGGGCTACAGGGATGAACACTGAAGCTTTCTTT. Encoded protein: CASGWATGMNTEAFF.

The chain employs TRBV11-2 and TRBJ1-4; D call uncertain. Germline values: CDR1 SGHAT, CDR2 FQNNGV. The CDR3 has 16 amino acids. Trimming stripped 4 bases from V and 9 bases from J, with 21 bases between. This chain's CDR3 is CASSSPGRAIKKKLFF. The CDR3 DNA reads TGTGCCAGCAGCTCCCCCGGGAGAGCAATCAAAAAAAAACTGTTTTTT.

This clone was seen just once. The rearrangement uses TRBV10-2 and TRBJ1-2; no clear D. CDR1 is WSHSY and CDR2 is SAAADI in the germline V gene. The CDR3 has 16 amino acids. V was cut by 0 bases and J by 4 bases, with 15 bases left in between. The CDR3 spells CASSESFFGSTYGYTF. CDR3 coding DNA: TGCGCCAGCAGTGAGTCGTTCTTCGGGTCGACCTATGGCTACACCTTC.

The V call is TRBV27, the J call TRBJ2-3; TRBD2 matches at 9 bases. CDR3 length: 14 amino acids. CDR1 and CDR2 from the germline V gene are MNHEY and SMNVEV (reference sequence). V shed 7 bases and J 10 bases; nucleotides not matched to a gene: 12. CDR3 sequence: CASNLGLASIAQYF. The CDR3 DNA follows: TGTGCCAGCAATTTGGGACTAGCTTCCATCGCGCAGTATTTT.

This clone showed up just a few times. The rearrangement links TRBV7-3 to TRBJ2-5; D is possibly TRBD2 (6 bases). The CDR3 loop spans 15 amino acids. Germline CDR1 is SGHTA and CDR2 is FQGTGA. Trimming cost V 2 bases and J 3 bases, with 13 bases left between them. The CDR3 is CASSLSGRGKETQYF. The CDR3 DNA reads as TGTGCCAGCAGCTTATCCGGGCGGGGTAAAGAGACCCAGTACTTC.

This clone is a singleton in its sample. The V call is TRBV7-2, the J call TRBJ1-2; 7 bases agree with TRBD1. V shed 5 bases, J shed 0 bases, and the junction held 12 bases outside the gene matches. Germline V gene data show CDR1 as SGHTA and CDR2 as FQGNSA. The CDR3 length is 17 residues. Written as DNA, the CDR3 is TGTGCCAGCAGCCATCGGACCCAGGACAGGCCTAACTATGGCTACACCTTC. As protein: CASSHRTQDRPNYGYTF.

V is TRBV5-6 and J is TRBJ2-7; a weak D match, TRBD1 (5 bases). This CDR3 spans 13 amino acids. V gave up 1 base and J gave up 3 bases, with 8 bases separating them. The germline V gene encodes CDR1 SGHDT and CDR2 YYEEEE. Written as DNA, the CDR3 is TGTGCCAGCAGCTTGCTACAGGACTACGAGCAGTACTTC. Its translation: CASSLLQDYEQYF.